Below are 32 T cell receptor beta chains sequenced from a single sample in a study of cytomegalovirus exposure and HLA in healthy donors. PCR amplification relied on 60 Vbeta primers (plus 13 Jbeta primers). TCRdb's table, derived via immunoSEQ multiplex PCR, lists solely in-frame clones and lacks some. The table has around 150,000 clones, 79% seen once. Input material: PBMCs. These receptors were obtained from a man in his forties or fifties in good health and CMV-seropositive.

The chain couples TRBV2 to TRBJ1-6, with a tentative D call TRBD1 (5 bases). CDR1 is SNHLY, CDR2 FYNNEI, per germline. V lost 4 bases and J 8 bases, leaving 6 bases between the germline ends. The CDR3 runs to 12 residues. CDR3 in amino acids: CASSVGDSPLHF. The DNA for the CDR3 is TGTGCCAGCAGTGTAGGGGATTCACCCCTCCACTTT. Full variable domain (remainder filled in from reference TRBV2 and TRBJ1-6): EPEVTQTPSHQVTQMGQEVILRCVPISNHLYFYWYRQILGQKVEFLVSFYNNEISEKSEIFDDQFSVERPDGSNFTLKIRSTKLEDSAMYFCASSVGDSPLHFGNGTRLTVT.

This chain uses TRBV4-1 with TRBJ2-3; 13 nucleotides line up with TRBD2. J was trimmed by 9 bases and V by 0 bases; bases with no gene match: 12. The CDR3 covers 18 residues. CDR1 is MGHRA and CDR2 is YSYEKL in the germline V gene. The CDR3 reads CASSQENGLAGVTGTQYF. The CDR3 nucleotides are TGCGCCAGCAGCCAAGAAAATGGACTAGCGGGAGTTACGGGGACGCAGTATTTT.

There are many counts of this clone. The V and J genes are TRBV14 and TRBJ1-1; TRBD1 is a possible D gene (6 bases). Germline V gene data show CDR1 as SGHDN and CDR2 as FVKESK. CDR3 length: 14 residues. The V end was cut by 1 base, the J end by 5 bases, with 11 bases between. This CDR3 reads CASSQVQGRTEAFF. The DNA for the CDR3 is TGTGCCAGCAGCCAAGTACAGGGAAGGACTGAAGCTTTCTTT.

This clone was seen a few times. The chain has TRBV6-5 and TRBJ1-5, with D unclear. V lost 6 bases and J lost 3, with 15 bases in between. The CDR3 sequence is 15 residues long. Germline lookup yields CDR1 MNHEY and CDR2 SVGAGI. Written as DNA, the CDR3 is TGTGCCAGCAGGAAGAGTGAGGTACTCAATCAGCCCCAGCATTTT. This translates into CASRKSEVLNQPQHF.

The chain has TRBV5-1 and TRBJ1-5; tentatively, D is TRBD1 (6 bases). Germline lookup yields CDR1 SGHRS and CDR2 YFSETQ. With 3 bases removed from V and 5 bases from J, the gap between germline ends came to 12 bases. The CDR3 loop spans 14 amino acids. CDR3 residues: CASSSQGDDQPQHF. DNA for the CDR3: TGCGCCAGCAGCTCACAGGGAGATGATCAGCCCCAGCATTTT.

V is TRBV6-1 and J is TRBJ2-7, with a possible D match to TRBD1 (6 bases). The CDR3 has 15 amino acids. V lost 6 bases, J lost 4 bases, and 19 bases lay in between. CDR1 MNHNS and CDR2 SASEGT come from the germline V gene. The CDR3: CASSIGSDRYYEQYF. In nucleotides, the CDR3 is TGTGCCAGCAGCATTGGGTCGGACAGATATTACGAGCAGTACTTC.

V and J are TRBV29-1 and TRBJ1-2, with D maybe TRBD1 (5 bases). CDR1 is SQVTM, CDR2 ANQGSEA, per germline. The CDR3 spans 13 residues. V lost 2 bases and J 4 bases, leaving 11 bases between the germline ends. The DNA for the CDR3 is TGCAGCGTTGAAAGGCAGGGCCGCTATGGCTACACCTTC. Protein: CSVERQGRYGYTF.

The chain combines TRBV30 with TRBJ2-2; D might be TRBD1 (6 bases). The CDR3 length is 16 residues. Trimming took 4 bases from V and 1 from J, leaving 16 bases between them. Germline CDR1 is GTSNPN and CDR2 is SVGIG (reference sequence). CDR3 loop: CAWKGEGRGNTGELFF. The CDR3 DNA reads TGTGCCTGGAAGGGTGAGGGCAGGGGGAACACCGGGGAGCTGTTTTTT.

The chain combines TRBV5-4 with TRBJ2-1, with a tentative D call TRBD2 (6 bases). V lost 0 bases to trimming and J lost 0 bases, with 13 bases between them. Germline V CDR1 and CDR2: SGHNT, YYREEE (reference sequence). The CDR3 is made up of 17 amino acids. In nucleotides, the CDR3 is TGTGCCAGCAGCTTGGGCGGAGGGCCCTCCTCCTACAATGAGCAGTTCTTC. As protein: CASSLGGGPSSYNEQFF.

For this clone: The same CDR3 arises from other DNA sequences in this sample as well. The chain links TRBV19 to TRBJ2-2; 9 nucleotides match TRBD1. The trim removed 4 bases at V and 5 bases at J, leaving 14 bases unmatched. The CDR3 runs to 18 residues. Germline CDR1 LNHDA, CDR2 SQIVND (reference sequence). The CDR3 protein is CASSTDRGRNGNTGELFF. The DNA of the CDR3 is TGTGCCAGTAGTACCGACAGGGGGAGGAACGGGAATACCGGGGAGCTGTTTTTT.

The chain has TRBV6-5 and TRBJ1-2, with D maybe TRBD1 (6 bases). The germline V gene encodes CDR1 MNHEY and CDR2 SVGAGI. The CDR3 runs to 16 residues. V lost 2 bases to trimming and J lost 4 bases, with 17 bases between them. The CDR3 here is CASSYRDNLGGYGYTF. CDR3 sequence (DNA): TGTGCCAGCAGTTACCGGGACAATCTAGGGGGCTATGGCTACACCTTC.

This clone was detected a few times. The V call is TRBV14, the J call TRBJ2-7; 9 bases line up with TRBD2. The CDR3 sequence is 17 residues long. After removal of 2 bases from V and 3 bases from J, the junction contained 11 bases not matched to a gene. Germline assignment: CDR1 SGHDN and CDR2 FVKESK. CDR3 residues: CASSQLRGGRAIYEQYF. CDR3 nucleotide sequence: TGTGCCAGCAGCCAATTAAGGGGCGGGAGGGCCATCTACGAGCAGTACTTC.

This sequence joins TRBV5-6 and TRBJ1-5; TRBD1 matches 10 bases. J was trimmed by 5 bases and V by 6 bases; bases with no gene match: 5. The CDR3 covers 14 residues. Germline V lookup: CDR1 SGHDT, CDR2 YYEEEE. This CDR3 reads CASTTGTGDQPQHF. The CDR3 DNA reads TGTGCCAGCACCACCGGGACAGGGGATCAGCCCCAGCATTTT.

This clone was seen a few times. The chain links TRBV7-7 to TRBJ1-3; maybe TRBD1 (6 bases). The length of the CDR3 is 14 residues. Germline V gene data show CDR1 as SSHAT and CDR2 as FNYEAQ (reference sequence). V was pared by 10 bases and J by 0 bases, with 13 bases between. As DNA, the CDR3 is TGTGCCACCGGGGGGGCAGGCTCTGGAAACACCATATATTTT. Its protein product is CATGGAGSGNTIYF.

The V gene is TRBV6-1, the J gene TRBJ1-2; D gene uncertain. Germline lookup yields CDR1 MNHNS and CDR2 SASEGT. The CDR3 length is 17 residues. V lost 0 bases and J 0 bases, leaving 14 bases between the germline ends. CDR3 bases: TGTGCCAGCAGTGAAGCCCTCCGACAACGATCTAACTATGGCTACACCTTC. Encoded protein: CASSEALRQRSNYGYTF.

The chain links TRBV4-2 to TRBJ2-7; tentative D call: TRBD2 (5 bases). The length of the CDR3 is 15 residues. The germline V and J ends were trimmed by 0 bases and 4 bases, with 13 bases remaining between them. Germline V gives CDR1 LGHNA, CDR2 YNFKEQ. The CDR3 sequence is CASSQDPPSQYEQYF. The CDR3 nucleotides are TGTGCCAGCAGCCAAGATCCCCCTAGCCAATACGAGCAGTACTTC.

This sequence joins TRBV7-6 and TRBJ1-6; D possibly corresponds to TRBD1 (5 bases). V lost 1 base and J lost 8, with 9 bases in between. The V gene's germline CDR1 is SGHVS and CDR2 FNYEAQ. The CDR3 sequence is 14 residues long. CDR3 protein: CASSLGRVDSPLHF. In DNA, the CDR3 is TGTGCCAGCAGCTTAGGCAGGGTGGATTCACCCCTCCACTTT. The variable domain in full, with the rest retrieved from reference TRBV7-6 and TRBJ1-6, is GAGVSQSPRYKVTKRGQDVALRCDPISGHVSLYWYRQALGQGPEFLTYFNYEAQQDKSGLPNDRFSAERPEGSISTLTIQRTEQRDSAMYRCASSLGRVDSPLHFGNGTRLTVT.

The V call is TRBV9, the J call TRBJ2-7; 11 bases agree with TRBD2. The CDR3 consists of 17 residues. The V gene end was trimmed by 4 bases and the J gene end by 0 bases; junction bases not matched to a gene: 9. Germline V lookup: CDR1 SGDLS, CDR2 YYNGEE. The chain's CDR3 is CASSPLFGTSGSYEQYF. CDR3 DNA sequence: TGTGCCAGCAGCCCCCTCTTCGGGACTAGCGGCTCCTACGAGCAGTACTTC.

The gene calls are TRBV7-4 and TRBJ2-3; D may be TRBD1 (6 bases). This CDR3 has 14 amino acids. Between the trimmed V and J ends, which lost 1 base and 4 bases, there was a span of 9 bases. Germline lookup yields CDR1 SGHVT and CDR2 SQSDAQ. The CDR3 spells CASSLDRVADTQYF. In DNA, the CDR3 is TGTGCCAGCAGCTTAGACAGGGTTGCAGATACGCAGTATTTT.

The chain joins TRBV11-2 to TRBJ1-1; D remains ambiguous. CDR1 is SGHAT, CDR2 FQNNGV, per germline. The CDR3 totals 17 residues. V lost 1 base and J 5 bases, leaving 20 bases between the germline ends. CDR3: CASSLVPNRYSRTEAFF. The DNA of the CDR3 is TGTGCCAGCAGCTTAGTCCCGAACAGATACAGCAGGACTGAAGCTTTCTTT.

This chain links TRBV10-3 with TRBJ2-1, with TRBD2 matching over 11 bases. The CDR3 is made up of 15 amino acids. Germline V gene lookup returns CDR1 ENHRY and CDR2 SYGVKD. The V gene end was trimmed by 6 bases and the J gene end by 7 bases; junction bases not matched to a gene: 8. CDR3 nucleotide sequence: TGTGCCATCAGCGGCACTAGCGGGAGTGGGAATGAGCAGTTCTTC. Translated, it gives CAISGTSGSGNEQFF.

The gene calls are TRBV19 and TRBJ2-7; 7 bases are shared with TRBD2. Germline V gene data show CDR1 as LNHDA and CDR2 as SQIVND (reference sequence). J was trimmed by 4 bases and V by 5 bases; bases with no gene match: 11. This CDR3 comprises 15 residues. Written as DNA, the CDR3 is TGTGCCAGTAGTCGGGAGGATCAACCTCCTTACGAGCAGTACTTC. Translating gives CASSREDQPPYEQYF.

This rearrangement joins TRBV28 to TRBJ1-2, with D possibly matching TRBD1 (5 bases). V lost 6 bases to trimming and J lost 3 bases, with 17 bases between them. In germline, CDR1 is MDHEN, CDR2 SYDVKM. The CDR3 runs 15 residues. CDR3 in amino acids: CASRRDSTRDYGYTF. The CDR3 DNA follows: TGTGCCAGCAGAAGGGACTCAACCCGCGACTATGGCTACACCTTC.

The rearrangement links TRBV6-1 to TRBJ2-7; 9 positions agree with TRBD1. The CDR3 is made up of 14 amino acids. V lost 0 bases to trimming and J lost 7 bases; unmatched junction nucleotides: 4. Germline V CDR1 and CDR2: MNHNS, SASEGT. The CDR3 DNA sequence: TGTGCCAGCAGTGAAGCCGGGACAGGGTTTGAGCAGTACTTC. Its protein is CASSEAGTGFEQYF.

CDR3 residues: CASRTSGREEETQYF. The CDR3 DNA reads TGTGCCAGTAGGACTAGCGGGAGGGAGGAAGAGACCCAGTACTTC. The rearrangement links TRBV6-5 to TRBJ2-5; 15 bases line up with TRBD2. With 9 bases clipped from V and 3 bases from J, the junction kept 5 bases outside the gene matches. CDR1 MNHEY and CDR2 SVGAGI come from the germline V gene. This CDR3 spans 15 amino acids.

The genes are TRBV7-9 and TRBJ2-5; 8 bases line up with TRBD1. CDR1 is SEHNR and CDR2 is FQNEAQ in the germline V gene (reference sequence). The CDR3 contains 15 residues. The junction had 7 bases not matched to a gene; V was cut back by 5 bases and J by 2 bases. The CDR3 DNA follows: TGTGCCAGCAGCCCGGGACAGGCCCCACAAGAGACCCAGTACTTC. This codes for CASSPGQAPQETQYF.

V gene TRBV30 combines with J gene TRBJ2-7; no firm D call. CDR3 size: 12 residues. Trimming cost V 0 bases and J 4 bases, with 7 bases left between them. CDR1 and CDR2 (germline): GTSNPN, SVGIG (reference sequence). The CDR3 loop is CAWSVQLYEQYF. The CDR3 DNA follows: TGTGCCTGGAGTGTACAGCTGTACGAGCAGTACTTC.

The rearrangement links TRBV7-8 to TRBJ2-1; 11 bases are shared with TRBD2. This CDR3 comprises 16 residues. V shed 3 bases, J shed 4 bases, and the junction held 5 bases outside the gene matches. Looked up from germline, CDR1 is SGHVS and CDR2 is FQNEAQ. CDR3 nucleotide sequence: TGTGCCAGCAGCTTTTATAGCGGGAGGGCGTACAATGAGCAGTTCTTC. It specifies CASSFYSGRAYNEQFF.

This chain links TRBV19 with TRBJ2-1, with 7 bases aligning to TRBD2. The ends lost 3 bases at V and 9 bases at J; junction bases unmatched: 5. In germline, CDR1 is LNHDA, CDR2 SQIVND (reference sequence). The CDR3 covers 13 residues. CDR3 nucleotides: TGTGCCAGTAGTATCGCGACGGGAGGTGAGCAGTTCTTC. This translates into CASSIATGGEQFF.

The CDR3 DNA sequence: TGCGCCAGCAGGGATCTTGTCGGGACAGTCACTTACGAGCAGTACTTC. Its translation: CASRDLVGTVTYEQYF. This sequence joins TRBV4-1 and TRBJ2-7, with 7 positions matching TRBD1. The CDR3 totals 16 residues. Germline-derived CDR1 and CDR2 are MGHRA and YSYEKL. The trim removed 6 bases at V and 4 bases at J, leaving 15 bases unmatched.

CDR3 coding DNA: TGTGCCAGCAGCCAGACTTCGAGCTCCTACAATGAGCAGTTCTTC. It is translated as CASSQTSSSYNEQFF. The chain combines TRBV7-2 with TRBJ2-1; D gene uncertain. Germline CDR1 SGHTA, CDR2 FQGNSA. Trimming removed 5 bases at V and 0 bases at J, with 11 bases between. This CDR3 is 15 amino acids long.

The genes are TRBV10-1 and TRBJ2-3, with TRBD2 identical over 11 bases. The J segment lost 3 bases and the V segment lost 0 bases, leaving 2 bases of the junction unmatched. The CDR3 has 16 amino acids. CDR1 is WNHNN, CDR2 SYGVQD, per germline (reference sequence). Here the CDR3 reads CASSESPSGRTDTQYF. The CDR3 DNA is TGCGCCAGCAGTGAGTCACCTAGCGGGAGGACAGATACGCAGTATTTT.